This T cell receptor (beta chain) was sequenced for a study of blood T cell repertoires in COVID-19. This CDR3 comprises 16 residues. V lost 3 bases, J lost 6 bases, and 7 bases stayed unmatched. CDR1 is LGHDT, CDR2 YNNKEL, per germline (reference sequence). The repertoire was sequenced with immunoSEQ multiplex PCR; TCRdb's copy has only in-frame clones and lacks some. The sample gives 150,000 to 180,000 clones, approximately 73% of which show up once; less than 4.5% is in the top ten. The receptor's source is a woman of 80 years or more with acute or convalescent COVID-19. Sequences were obtained from peripheral blood. The chain employs TRBV3-1 (or the pseudogene TRBV3-2) and TRBJ2-2; 10 bases are a match to TRBD1. The CDR3 sequence: CASSQVTGQGAGELFF. For the CDR3, the DNA is TGTGCCAGCAGCCAGGTTACTGGACAGGGGGCCGGGGAGCTGTTTTTT.